This T cell receptor (beta chain) was documented in a study of blood T cells in healthy people across ages. Study-wide background: Template switching picked up about one barcoded beta molecule for each two T cells.

The CDR3 consists of 14 residues. Germline V gives CDR1 SGHTA, CDR2 FQGNSA. V lost 5 bases to trimming and J lost 0 bases, with 10 bases between them. A second PCR, run for about 7 to 11 cycles, used a sample-barcoded 5' primer plus a J-beta primer mix. MiXCR was run by TCRdb on the 5' RACE reads, yielding one entry per CDR3 protein. The table shows over 1,500,000 distinct CDR3 sequences, with 30% to 40% occurring only once. Only a few counts were recorded for this clonotype. Antigen unknown. Overall study findings and caveats: In long-lived donors, naive CD4+ cell counts and diversity exceeded those of aged donors. Estimates of total diversity, which came from one million sequenced T cells, were considered to be underestimates.

This clonotype originated in a human donor in good health. This chain uses TRBV7-2 with TRBJ2-5; D gene unclear. Sequencing was performed on blood. CDR3 region: CASSPFAYQETQYF. The CDR3 region has the DNA TGTGCCAGCAGCCCTTTCGCGTACCAAGAGACCCAGTACTTC.